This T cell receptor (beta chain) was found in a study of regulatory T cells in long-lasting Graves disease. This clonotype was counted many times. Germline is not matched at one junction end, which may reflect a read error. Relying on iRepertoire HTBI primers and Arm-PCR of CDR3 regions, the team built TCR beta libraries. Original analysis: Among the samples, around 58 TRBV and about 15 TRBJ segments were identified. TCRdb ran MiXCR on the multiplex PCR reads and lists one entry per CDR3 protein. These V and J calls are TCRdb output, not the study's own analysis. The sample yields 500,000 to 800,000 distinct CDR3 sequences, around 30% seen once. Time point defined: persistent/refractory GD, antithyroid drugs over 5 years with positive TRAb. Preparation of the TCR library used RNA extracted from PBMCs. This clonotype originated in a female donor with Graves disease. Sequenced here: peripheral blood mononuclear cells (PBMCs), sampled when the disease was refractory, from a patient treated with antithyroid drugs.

The CDR3 spells CASSEWDRVFF. In DNA, the CDR3 is TGTGCCAGCAGTGAATGGGACAGGGTTTTCTTC. The V and J genes are TRBV6-1 and TRBJ1-2; 9 nucleotides agree with TRBD1. This CDR3 is built from 11 residues. The germline gives CDR1 MNHNS, CDR2 SASEGT.